This entry is about one T cell receptor (beta chain). Clones were read by immunoSEQ multiplex PCR, and TCRdb kept only the in-frame ones, dropping some. The data show tens of thousands of clones, with more than 75% seen just once and roughly 2.9% held by the top ten. J lost 10 bases, V lost 5 bases, and 6 bases had no gene match. This CDR3 spans 13 amino acids. The V gene's germline CDR1 is SEHNR and CDR2 FQNEAQ (reference sequence). These data originate in a study of glioma-infiltrating T cells after dendritic cell vaccination. About the research overall: Glioblastoma patients came from Phase I and II dendritic cell vaccination trials.

This clonotype was obtained from a human donor with glioblastoma. This rearrangement joins TRBV7-9 to TRBJ1-1; 11 nucleotides line up with TRBD1. Here the sequenced sample was blood, taken before dendritic cell vaccination. Here the CDR3 DNA reads TGTGCCAGCAGCCTGGGACAGGGGGATAGAGCTTTCTTT. Translating gives CASSLGQGDRAFF.